The sequence of this T cell receptor beta chain was determined in a study of cytomegalovirus exposure and HLA in healthy donors. Overall study context: Sequencing of 150 million to 200 million T cells in an earlier analysis found around 120 million unique TCR beta sequences.

PCR amplification relied on 60 Vbeta primers (plus 13 Jbeta primers). Generated by immunoSEQ multiplex PCR, the TCRdb table keeps only in-frame clones and is missing some. This sample has around 140,000 clones, with just under 85% found just once. Trimming cost V 2 bases and J 5 bases, with 6 bases left between them. The germline V gene encodes CDR1 GTSNPN and CDR2 SVGIG (reference sequence). The CDR3 is made up of 11 amino acids. Sequenced material: PBMCs. This sequence joins TRBV30 and TRBJ2-5; D gene ambiguous. The receptor was derived from a woman aged 40 to 50 in good health and CMV-seronegative. The CDR3: CAWSWRETQYF. The DNA for the CDR3 is TGTGCCTGGAGTTGGCGGGAGACCCAGTACTTC. Based on the CDR3 plus reference TRBV30 and TRBJ2-5, the full variable domain is SQTIHQWPATLVQPVGSPLSLECTVEGTSNPNLYWYRQAAGRGLQLLFYSVGIGQISSEVPQNLSASRPQDRQFILSSKKLLLSDSGFYLCAWSWRETQYFGPGTRLLVL.